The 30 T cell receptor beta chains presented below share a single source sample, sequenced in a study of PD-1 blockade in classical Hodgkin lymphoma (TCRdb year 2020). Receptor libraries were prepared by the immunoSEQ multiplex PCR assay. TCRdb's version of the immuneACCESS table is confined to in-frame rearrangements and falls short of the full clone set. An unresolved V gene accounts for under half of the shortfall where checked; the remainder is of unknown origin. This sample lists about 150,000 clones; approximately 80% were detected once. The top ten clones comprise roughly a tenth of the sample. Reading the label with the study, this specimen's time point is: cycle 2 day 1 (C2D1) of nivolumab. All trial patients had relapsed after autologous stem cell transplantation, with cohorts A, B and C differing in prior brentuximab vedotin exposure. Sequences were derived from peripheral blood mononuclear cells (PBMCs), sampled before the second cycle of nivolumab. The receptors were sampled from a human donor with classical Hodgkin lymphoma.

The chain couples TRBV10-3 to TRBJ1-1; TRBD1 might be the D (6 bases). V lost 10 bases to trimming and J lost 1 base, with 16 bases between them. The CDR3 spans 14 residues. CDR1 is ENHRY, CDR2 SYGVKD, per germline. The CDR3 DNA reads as TGTGCCACAGGGGAGGGCCTGGGGAACACTGAAGCTTTCTTT. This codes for CATGEGLGNTEAFF.

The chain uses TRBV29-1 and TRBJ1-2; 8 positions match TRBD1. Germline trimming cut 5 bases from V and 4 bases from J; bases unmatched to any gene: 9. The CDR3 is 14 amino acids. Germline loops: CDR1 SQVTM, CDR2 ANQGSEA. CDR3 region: CSVPLTQGAYGYTF. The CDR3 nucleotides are TGCAGCGTTCCCCTAACTCAGGGGGCCTATGGCTACACCTTC.

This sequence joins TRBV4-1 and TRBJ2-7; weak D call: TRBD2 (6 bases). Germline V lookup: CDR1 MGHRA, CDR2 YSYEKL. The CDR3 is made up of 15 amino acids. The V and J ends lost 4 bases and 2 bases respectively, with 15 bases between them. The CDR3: CASSRHLGSTYEQYF. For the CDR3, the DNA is TGCGCCAGCAGCCGCCACCTCGGGAGTACCTACGAGCAGTACTTC.

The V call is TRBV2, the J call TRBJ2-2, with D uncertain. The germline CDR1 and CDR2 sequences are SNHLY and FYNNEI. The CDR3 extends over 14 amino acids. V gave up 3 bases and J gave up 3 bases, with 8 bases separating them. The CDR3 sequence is CASSDNRHTGELFF. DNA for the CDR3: TGTGCCAGCAGTGATAATAGGCACACCGGGGAGCTGTTTTTT.

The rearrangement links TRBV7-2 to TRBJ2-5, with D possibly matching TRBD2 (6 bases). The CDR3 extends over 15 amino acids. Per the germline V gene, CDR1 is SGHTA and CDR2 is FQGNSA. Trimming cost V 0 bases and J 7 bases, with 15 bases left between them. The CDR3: CASSLASAGFATQYF. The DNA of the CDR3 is TGTGCCAGCAGCTTAGCGTCCGCGGGGTTCGCGACCCAGTACTTC.

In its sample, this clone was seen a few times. Here the CDR3 DNA reads TGTGCCAGCAGGTTCCTTGGACAGGGAGCCTACGAGCAGTACTTC. Protein product: CASRFLGQGAYEQYF. V and J are TRBV27 and TRBJ2-7; TRBD1 matches 8 bases. Trimming cost V 6 bases and J 2 bases; bases outside gene matches: 9. The CDR3 has 15 amino acids. Germline V lookup: CDR1 MNHEY, CDR2 SMNVEV (reference sequence).

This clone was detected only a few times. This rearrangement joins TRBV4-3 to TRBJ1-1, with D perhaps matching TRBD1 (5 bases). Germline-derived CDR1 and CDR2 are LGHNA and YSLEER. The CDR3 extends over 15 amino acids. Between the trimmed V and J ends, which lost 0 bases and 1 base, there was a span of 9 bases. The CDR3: CASSQDGAKNTEAFF. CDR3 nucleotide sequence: TGCGCCAGCAGCCAAGATGGGGCCAAGAACACTGAAGCTTTCTTT.

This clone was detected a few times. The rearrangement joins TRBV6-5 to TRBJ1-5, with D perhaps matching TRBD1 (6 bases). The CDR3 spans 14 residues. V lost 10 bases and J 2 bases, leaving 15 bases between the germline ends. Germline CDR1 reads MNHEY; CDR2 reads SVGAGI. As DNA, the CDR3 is TGTGCCACCCAGGAGGGGGGGCGCAATCAGCCCCAGCATTTT. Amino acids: CATQEGGRNQPQHF.

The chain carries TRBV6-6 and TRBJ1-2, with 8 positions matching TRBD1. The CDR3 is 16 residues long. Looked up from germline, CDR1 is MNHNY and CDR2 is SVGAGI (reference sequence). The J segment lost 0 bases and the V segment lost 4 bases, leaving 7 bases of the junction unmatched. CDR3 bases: TGTGCCAGCAGTTTGGACAGGGTGAGGGCTAACTATGGCTACACCTTC. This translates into CASSLDRVRANYGYTF.

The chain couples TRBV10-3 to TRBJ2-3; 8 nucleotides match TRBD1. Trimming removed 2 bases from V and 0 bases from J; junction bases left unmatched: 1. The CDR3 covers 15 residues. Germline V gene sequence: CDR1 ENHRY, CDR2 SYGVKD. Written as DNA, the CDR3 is TGTGCCATCAGTGAGCAGGGGGCGAGCACAGATACGCAGTATTTT. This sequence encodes CAISEQGASTDTQYF.

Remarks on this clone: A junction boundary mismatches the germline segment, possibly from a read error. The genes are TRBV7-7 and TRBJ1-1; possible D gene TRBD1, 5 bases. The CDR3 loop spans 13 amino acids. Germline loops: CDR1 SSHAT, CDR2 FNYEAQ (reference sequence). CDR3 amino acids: CASSQDRYTEAFF. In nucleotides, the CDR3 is TGTGCTAGCAGCCAAGACAGATACACTGAAGCTTTCTTT. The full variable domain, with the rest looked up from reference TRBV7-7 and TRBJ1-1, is GAGVSQSPRYKVTKRGQDVTLRCDPISSHATLYWYQQALGQGPEFLTYFNYEAQPDKSGLPSDRFSAERPEGSISTLTIQRTEQRDSAMYRCASSQDRYTEAFFGQGTRLTVV.

The CDR3 sequence is CASSLMGSSTDTQYF. Here the CDR3 DNA reads TGTGCCAGCAGCTTAATGGGTTCTAGCACAGATACGCAGTATTTT. The chain couples TRBV7-3 to TRBJ2-3, with D uncertain. The V end lost 1 base, the J end lost 0 bases, and 8 bases lay between the germline ends. Germline CDR1 is SGHTA and CDR2 is FQGTGA. The CDR3 is 15 amino acids.

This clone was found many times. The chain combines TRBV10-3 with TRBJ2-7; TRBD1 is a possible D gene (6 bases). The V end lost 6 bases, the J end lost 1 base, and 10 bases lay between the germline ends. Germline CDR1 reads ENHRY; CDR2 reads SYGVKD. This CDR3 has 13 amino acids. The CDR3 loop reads CAISGQGSYEQYF. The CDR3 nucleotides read TGTGCCATCAGCGGCCAGGGGTCCTACGAGCAGTACTTC.

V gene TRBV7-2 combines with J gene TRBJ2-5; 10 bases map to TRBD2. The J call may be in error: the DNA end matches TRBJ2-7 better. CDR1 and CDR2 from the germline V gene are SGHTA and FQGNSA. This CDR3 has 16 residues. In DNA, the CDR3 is TGTGCCAGCAGCTTGAGTAGCGGGAGGCCCTCCTACGAGCAGTACTTC. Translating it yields CASSLSSGRPSYEQYF.

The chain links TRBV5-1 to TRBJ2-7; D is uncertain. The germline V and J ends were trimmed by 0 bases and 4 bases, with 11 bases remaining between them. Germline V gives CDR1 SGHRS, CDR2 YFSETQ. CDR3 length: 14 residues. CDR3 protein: CASSLDANGYEQYF. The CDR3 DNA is TGCGCCAGCAGCTTGGATGCAAACGGGTACGAGCAGTACTTC.

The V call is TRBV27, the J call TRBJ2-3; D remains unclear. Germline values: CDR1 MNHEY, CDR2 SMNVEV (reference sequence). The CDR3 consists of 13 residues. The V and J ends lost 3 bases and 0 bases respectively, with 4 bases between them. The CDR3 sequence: CASSLASTDTQYF. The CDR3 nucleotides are TGTGCCAGCAGTTTGGCGAGCACAGATACGCAGTATTTT.

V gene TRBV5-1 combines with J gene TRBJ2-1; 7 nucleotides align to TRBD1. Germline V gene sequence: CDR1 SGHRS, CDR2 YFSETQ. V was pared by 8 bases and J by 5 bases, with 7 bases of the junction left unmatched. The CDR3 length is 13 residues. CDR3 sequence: CASSGQTNNEQFF. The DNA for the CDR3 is TGCGCCAGTTCGGGACAGACAAACAATGAGCAGTTCTTC.

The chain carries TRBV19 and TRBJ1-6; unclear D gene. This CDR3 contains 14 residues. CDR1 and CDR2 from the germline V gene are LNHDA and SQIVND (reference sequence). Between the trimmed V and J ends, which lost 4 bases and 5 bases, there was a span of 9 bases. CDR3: CASSRRFNNSPLHF. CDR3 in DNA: TGTGCCAGTAGTAGGCGGTTTAATAATTCACCCCTCCACTTT.

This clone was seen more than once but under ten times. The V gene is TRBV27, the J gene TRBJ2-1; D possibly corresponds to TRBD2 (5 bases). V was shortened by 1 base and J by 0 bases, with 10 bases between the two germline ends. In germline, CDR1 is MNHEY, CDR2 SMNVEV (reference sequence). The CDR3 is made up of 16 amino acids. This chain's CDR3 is CASSLLGVDSYNEQFF. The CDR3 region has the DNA TGTGCCAGCAGTTTATTGGGAGTGGACTCCTACAATGAGCAGTTCTTC.

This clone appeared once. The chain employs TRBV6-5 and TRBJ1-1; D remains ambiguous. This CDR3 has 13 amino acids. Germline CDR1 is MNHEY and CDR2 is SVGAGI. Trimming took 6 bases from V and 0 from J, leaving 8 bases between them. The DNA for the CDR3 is TGTGCCAGCAGCCCATCGTTGAACACTGAAGCTTTCTTT. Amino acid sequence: CASSPSLNTEAFF.

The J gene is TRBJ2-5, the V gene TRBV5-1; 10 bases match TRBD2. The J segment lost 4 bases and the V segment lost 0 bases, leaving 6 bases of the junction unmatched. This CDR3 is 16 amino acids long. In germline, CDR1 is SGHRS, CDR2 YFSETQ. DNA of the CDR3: TGCGCCAGCAGCTTGGTAGCACTAGCGGGGACAGAGACCCAGTACTTC. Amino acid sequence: CASSLVALAGTETQYF.

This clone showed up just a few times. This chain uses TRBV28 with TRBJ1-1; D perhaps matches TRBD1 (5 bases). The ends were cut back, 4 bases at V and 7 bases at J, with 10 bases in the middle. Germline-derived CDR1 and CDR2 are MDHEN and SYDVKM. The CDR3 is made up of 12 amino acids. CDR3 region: CASSSGDSEAFF. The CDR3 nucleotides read TGTGCCAGCAGTTCTGGTGACAGTGAAGCTTTCTTT.

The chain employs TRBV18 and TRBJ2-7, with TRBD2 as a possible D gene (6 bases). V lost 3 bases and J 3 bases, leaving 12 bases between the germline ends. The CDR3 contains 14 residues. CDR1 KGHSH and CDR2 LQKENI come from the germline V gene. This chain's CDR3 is CASSPPSDRYEQYF. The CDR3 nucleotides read TGTGCCAGCTCACCCCCTAGCGATCGCTACGAGCAGTACTTC.

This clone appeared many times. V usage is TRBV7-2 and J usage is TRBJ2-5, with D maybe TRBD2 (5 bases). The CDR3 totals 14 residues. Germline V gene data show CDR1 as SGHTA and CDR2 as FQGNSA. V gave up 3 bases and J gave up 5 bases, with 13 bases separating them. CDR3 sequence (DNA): TGTGCCAGCAGCTTGCCAAGGAGGTGGGAGACCCAGTACTTC. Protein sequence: CASSLPRRWETQYF.

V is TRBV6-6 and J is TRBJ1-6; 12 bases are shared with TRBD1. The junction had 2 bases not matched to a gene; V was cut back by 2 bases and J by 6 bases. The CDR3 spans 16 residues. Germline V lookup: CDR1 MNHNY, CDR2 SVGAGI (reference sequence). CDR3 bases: TGTGCCAGCAGTTACGGGACAGGGGGCGGTAATTCACCCCTCCACTTT. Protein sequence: CASSYGTGGGNSPLHF.

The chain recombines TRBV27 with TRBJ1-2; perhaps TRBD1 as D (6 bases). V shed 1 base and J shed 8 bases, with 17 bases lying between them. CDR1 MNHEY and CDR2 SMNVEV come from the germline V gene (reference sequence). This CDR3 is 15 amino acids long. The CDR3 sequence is CASSLWPEAGAGYTF. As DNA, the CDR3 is TGTGCCAGCAGTTTATGGCCTGAAGCGGGGGCCGGCTACACCTTC.

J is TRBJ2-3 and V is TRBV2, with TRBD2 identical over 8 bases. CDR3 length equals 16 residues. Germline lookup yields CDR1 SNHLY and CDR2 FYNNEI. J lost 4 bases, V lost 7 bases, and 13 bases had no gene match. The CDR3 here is CASTSSGGGLADTQYF. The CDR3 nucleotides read TGTGCCAGCACCTCGTCGGGGGGGGGCCTCGCAGATACGCAGTATTTT.

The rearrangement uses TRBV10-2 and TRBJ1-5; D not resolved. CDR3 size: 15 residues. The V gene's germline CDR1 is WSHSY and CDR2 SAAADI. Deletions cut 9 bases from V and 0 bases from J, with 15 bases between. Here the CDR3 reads CASTGQVFSNQPQHF. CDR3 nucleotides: TGCGCCAGTACCGGTCAGGTTTTTAGCAATCAGCCCCAGCATTTT.

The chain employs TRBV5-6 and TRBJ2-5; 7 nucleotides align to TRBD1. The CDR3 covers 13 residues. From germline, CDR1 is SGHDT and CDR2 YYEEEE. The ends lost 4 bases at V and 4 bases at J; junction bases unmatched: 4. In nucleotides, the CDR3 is TGTGCCAGCAGCCCAGACAGGGTAGAGACCCAGTACTTC. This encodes CASSPDRVETQYF.

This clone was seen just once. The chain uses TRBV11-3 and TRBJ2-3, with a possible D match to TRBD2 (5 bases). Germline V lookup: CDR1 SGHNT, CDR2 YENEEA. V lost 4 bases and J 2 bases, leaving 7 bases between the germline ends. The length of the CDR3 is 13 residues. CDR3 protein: CASSSRVTDTQYF. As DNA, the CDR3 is TGTGCCAGCAGCTCGAGGGTCACAGATACGCAGTATTTT.